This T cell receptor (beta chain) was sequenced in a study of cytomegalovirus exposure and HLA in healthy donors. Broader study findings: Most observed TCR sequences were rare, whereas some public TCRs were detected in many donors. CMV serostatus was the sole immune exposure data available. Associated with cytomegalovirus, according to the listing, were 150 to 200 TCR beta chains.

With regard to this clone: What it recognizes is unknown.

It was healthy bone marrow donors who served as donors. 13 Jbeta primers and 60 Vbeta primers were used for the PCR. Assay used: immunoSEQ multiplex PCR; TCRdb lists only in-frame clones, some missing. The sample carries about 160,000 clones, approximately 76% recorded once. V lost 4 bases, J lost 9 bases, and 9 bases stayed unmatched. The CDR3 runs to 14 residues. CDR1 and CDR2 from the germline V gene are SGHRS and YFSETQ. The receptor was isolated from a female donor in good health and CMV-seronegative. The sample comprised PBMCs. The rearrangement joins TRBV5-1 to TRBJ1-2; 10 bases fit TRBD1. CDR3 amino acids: CASSTTGTGDSYTF. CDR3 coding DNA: TGCGCCAGCAGCACTACCGGGACAGGGGACAGCTACACCTTC. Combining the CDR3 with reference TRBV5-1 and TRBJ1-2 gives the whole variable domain KAGVTQTPRYLIKTRGQQVTLSCSPISGHRSVSWYQQTPGQGLQFLFEYFSETQRNKGNFPGRFSGRQFSNSRSEMNVSTLELGDSALYLCASSTTGTGDSYTFGSGTRLTVV.